Listed here is a single T cell receptor beta chain. The antigen it binds to is not known. No much larger clonotype is one base removed from it; base qualities were not supplied. The CDR3 regions of human TCRbeta chains were analyzed by immunosequencing. In the paper's pipeline: Repertoire TCRs were matched against a reference library of SARS-CoV-2-specific TCRs generated with the MIRA antigen-specificity platform. Breadth was defined as the fraction of unique TCRs that were SARS-CoV-2-associated. Depth was defined as the fraction of total T cells that were SARS-CoV-2-associated. Using the MIRA data, every spike-specific TCR was mapped to the spike region that the TCR reacted to and assigned to either a CD4 or a CD8 class. Log10-transformed breadth and depth values were compared by one-way ANOVA with Sidak's multiple comparisons tests. Drawn from immuneACCESS, this table holds only the in-frame rearrangements with V and J called that TCRdb kept. Clones are partly lost; checked studies trace under half to an unresolved V gene and leave the rest unexplained. V and J calls and clone size come straight from that table; D and trimming were deduced from the DNA. Across this sample there are almost 70,000 clones, with roughly 80% seen only once. The ten largest clones represent roughly 25% of the sample.

This sample stems from a study of T cell responses to AZD1222 COVID-19 vaccine (dated by TCRdb to the early 2020s). About the study as a whole: TCR sequencing was performed for 230 to 250 trial participants, of whom 200 to 210 were given two doses of AZD1222 and some 26 were given two doses of MenACWY control vaccine. Trial participants were enrolled into age subgroups of 18-55, 56-69 and 70-plus years, which contained approximately 150, 28 and 58 TCR-sequenced participants, respectively.

The sample's time point label, in plain terms: about 28 days (+/-7) after the second vaccine dose. AZD1222 recipients given second doses at about 4 weeks or at about 12 weeks were pooled, since spike-specific TCR depth and breadth were not found to differ between the two schedules. Samples from vaccinated people were obtained from the UK trials COV001 and COV002, which included a single-blind randomized controlled phase 2/3 trial of AZD1222 (ChAdOx1 nCoV-19) in healthy adults. For TCRbeta chain sequencing, PBMC samples were collected from trial participants at day 0 and at day 28 after the second dose. What the research found in general, with its limitations: After two AZD1222 doses, both the breadth and the depth of spike-specific TCRs were significantly higher than at day 0 and than in MenACWY recipients. Because no samples from the day 14 peak response were available, repertoires could be characterized only after the peak T cell response. In the small 56-69-year group, the increase in depth fell short of significance, most likely because of low power. Epitopes outside the regions mutated in the B.1.351 and B.1.1.7 variants were reportedly recognized by nearly half of the unique spike-specific TCRs. Conclusions about previously exposed vaccinees are limited because only a handful of AZD1222 recipients were SARS-CoV-2 seropositive at baseline. Most participants were white British and females outnumbered males, and the authors suggested that clonal diversity may have been underestimated. Vaccine-associated CD4 TCRs spanned the whole spike protein, with dominant responses in regions 160-218 and 743-854.

CDR1 and CDR2, looked up from the germline V gene, are KGHSH and LQKENI. From V the trimming removes 2 bases and from J it removes 6 bases, while the gene matches leave 2 bases of the junction unaccounted for. Reading from cysteine to phenylalanine, the CDR3 counts 14 amino acids. Here the CDR3 DNA is all that survives: 42 bases in frame from base 1. This TCR was sampled from an adult who received the AZD1222 COVID-19 vaccine. This chain joins TRBV18 to TRBJ2-5, and TRBD1 matches 11 of the central bases. The sample was peripheral blood, taken 28 days after the second AZD1222 dose. Here the CDR3 is given as CASSPGTGGKTQYF. The DNA sequence is as follows: TGTGCCAGCTCACCAGGGACAGGGGGAAAGACCCAGTACTTC.